This T cell receptor (beta chain) was retrieved from a study of T cells in localized non-small cell lung cancer. Germline lookup yields CDR1 SGHNT and CDR2 YENEEA. V was shortened by 3 bases and J by 1 base, with 6 bases between the two germline ends. The CDR3 length is 13 residues. The data were produced by immunoSEQ multiplex PCR, yet TCRdb's version contains in-frame clones alone and is incomplete. This sample has around 26,000 clones; around 90% occur once, and the top ten carry 4% to 5%. Comment on this clone: Its target is not known.

General study points: Adjacent lung exhibited a median of about 57 among the 100 most abundant tumor clones. It remains possible that heterogeneity exists, since only one tumor region was sequenced. Among the tissues sampled, uninvolved adjacent lung had the highest T cell clonality, above tumor.

The gene calls are TRBV11-3 and TRBJ1-1, with D unresolved. The TCR was taken from a female donor older than 55 with stage II squamous cell lung carcinoma. The source was peripheral blood, collected before any cancer treatment. CDR3 sequence: CASSLEGNTEAFF. CDR3 bases: TGTGCCAGCAGCTTGGAAGGGAACACTGAAGCTTTCTTT.